The TCR beta chain described here comes from a study of blood T cell repertoires in COVID-19. As originally analysed: Amplification of reference gene primers provided the estimated nucleated cell counts. Using immunoSEQ multiplex PCR, the repertoire was profiled, and TCRdb retains in-frame clones only, with some absent. V and J calls and clone size are given by that table; D and trimming were obtained from the DNA. The sample has approximately 70,000 clones, 91% seen once. This CDR3 has 14 amino acids. V dropped 2 bases and J dropped 6 bases, with 10 bases sitting between them. Per the germline V gene, CDR1 is SGHDN and CDR2 is FVKESK.

The chain combines TRBV14 with TRBJ2-2, with D possibly TRBD1 on 6 matching bases. The origin of this receptor is a middle-aged man with COVID-19, enrolled during active disease. Sequenced: peripheral blood. The DNA of the CDR3 is TGTGCCAGCAGCCAAAGAACAGGGTCCGGGGAGCTGTTTTTT. Its protein is CASSQRTGSGELFF.